The next 10 T cell receptor beta chains were all read from a single sample in a study of blood T cells in healthy people across ages. Using a J-beta primer mix together with a sample-barcoded 5' primer, a second PCR was run for about 7 to 12 cycles. MiXCR, run by TCRdb on the 5' RACE reads, gives a single entry per CDR3 protein. The table shows roughly 1.4 million distinct CDR3 sequences, with approximately 60% occurring only once. Sequencing input: blood. These receptors were taken from a young man in good health.

This clonotype was seen more than once but under ten times. The chain is built from TRBV6-6 and TRBJ2-5, with 8 bases aligning to TRBD2. The CDR3 contains 15 residues. J gave up 5 bases and V 7 bases, and 12 bases lay outside the gene matches. Germline V lookup: CDR1 MNHNY, CDR2 SVGAGI (reference sequence). CDR3 sequence reads: CASTLSRTSSETQYF. The CDR3, as DNA: TGTGCCAGCACTTTGTCCAGGACTAGCTCGGAGACCCAGTACTTC.

V is TRBV27 and J is TRBJ2-1; 9 positions match TRBD1. Trimming took 5 bases from V and 4 from J; bases not matched to a gene: 12. The CDR3 sequence is 17 residues long. Germline V CDR1 and CDR2: MNHEY, SMNVEV (reference sequence). The CDR3 here is CASSNIGGTGTYNEQFF. In DNA form, the CDR3 reads TGTGCCAGCAGTAACATCGGGGGGACAGGGACATACAATGAGCAGTTCTTC.

V usage is TRBV29-1 and J usage is TRBJ2-7, with D possibly matching TRBD1 (6 bases). Trimming stripped 1 base from V and 7 bases from J, with 20 bases between. This CDR3 contains 15 residues. CDR1 SQVTM and CDR2 ANQGSEA come from the germline V gene. The CDR3 bases are TGCAGCGTTGAAGGACAGGCGACCGACTACAATGAGCAGTACTTC. Its translation: CSVEGQATDYNEQYF.

This clonotype was detected a few times. CDR3 in DNA: TGTGCCAGCAGCTTAACGGGAGGCTCGAACAATGAGCAGTTCTTC. Protein product: CASSLTGGSNNEQFF. The V and J genes are TRBV7-2 and TRBJ2-1, with TRBD2 matching 7 bases. The CDR3 has 15 amino acids. CDR1 is SGHTA, CDR2 FQGNSA, per germline. Germline trimming cut 2 bases from V and 5 bases from J; bases unmatched to any gene: 6.

The genes are TRBV25-1 and TRBJ2-2; D call uncertain. The CDR3 has 14 residues. V was shortened by 3 bases and J by 3 bases, with 8 bases between the two germline ends. Germline CDR1 and CDR2: MGHDK and SYGVNS. The CDR3 DNA reads TGTGCCAGCAGTGAGAACAGATACACCGGGGAGCTGTTTTTT. Translated, it gives CASSENRYTGELFF. The whole variable domain, remainder taken from reference TRBV25-1 and TRBJ2-2, is EADIYQTPRYLVIGTGKKITLECSQTMGHDKMYWYQQDPGMELHLIHYSYGVNSTEKGDLSSESTVSRIRTEHFPLTLESARPSHTSQYLCASSENRYTGELFFGEGSRLTVL.

This clonotype was detected a few times. The chain employs TRBV20-1 and TRBJ2-5; the D gene is possibly TRBD1 (5 bases). The length of the CDR3 is 13 residues. V dropped 0 bases and J dropped 3 bases, with 8 bases sitting between them. Looked up from germline, CDR1 is DFQATT and CDR2 is SNEGSKA (reference sequence). CDR3 DNA: TGCAGTGCTAGAGATCCAGGGAAAGAGACCCAGTACTTC. It codes for CSARDPGKETQYF.

The chain has TRBV30 and TRBJ1-5; 8 bases line up with TRBD1. The CDR3 loop spans 12 amino acids. Germline CDR1 reads GTSNPN; CDR2 reads SVGIG (reference sequence). Trimming cost V 8 bases and J 7 bases; bases outside gene matches: 7. The CDR3 protein is CAKDRVTQPQHF. For the CDR3, the DNA is TGTGCCAAGGACAGGGTGACCCAGCCCCAGCATTTT. Full variable domain (rest looked up from reference TRBV30 and TRBJ1-5): SQTIHQWPATLVQPVGSPLSLECTVEGTSNPNLYWYRQAAGRGLQLLFYSVGIGQISSEVPQNLSASRPQDRQFILSSKKLLLSDSGFYLCAKDRVTQPQHFGDGTRLSIL.

With respect to this clonotype: A much larger clone is a single base away; this may be a read error. V is TRBV20-1 and J is TRBJ2-5; 11 bases fit TRBD2. This CDR3 spans 16 amino acids. From germline, CDR1 is DFQATT and CDR2 SNEGSKA (reference sequence). J was trimmed by 11 bases and V by 3 bases; bases with no gene match: 17. CDR3 amino acids: CSARVNSGGAGNEQYF. Here the CDR3 DNA reads TGCAGTGCTAGGGTGAATAGCGGGGGGGCGGGCAATGAGCAGTACTTC.

This clonotype was seen a few times. The chain links TRBV29-1 to TRBJ2-7; D is perhaps TRBD1 (6 bases). This CDR3 spans 13 amino acids. V lost 6 bases, J lost 4 bases, and 16 bases lay in between. Germline V gives CDR1 SQVTM, CDR2 ANQGSEA. CDR3 DNA: TGCAGCGTCCTTAAACAGGGAGCGTACGAGCAGTACTTC. Translated, it gives CSVLKQGAYEQYF.

This clonotype was recorded once. The genes are TRBV20-1 and TRBJ2-2, with TRBD2 matching 7 bases. Germline V CDR1 and CDR2: DFQATT, SNEGSKA (reference sequence). This CDR3 has 14 residues. V dropped 6 bases and J dropped 0; count of bases not matched to a gene: 4. CDR3 region: CSAAGDSNTGELFF. The CDR3 DNA is TGCAGTGCCGCGGGGGACTCGAACACCGGGGAGCTGTTTTTT.